Reported below is one T cell receptor beta chain. The data originate from a study of early T cells in non-severe SARS-CoV-2 infection. One entry per CDR3 protein results from TCRdb running MiXCR on the 5' RACE reads. This table has tens of thousands of distinct CDR3 sequences, roughly 6% appearing once. Germline lookup yields CDR1 SSHAT and CDR2 FNYEAQ (reference sequence). The ends lost 8 bases at V and 0 bases at J; junction bases unmatched: 7. This CDR3 spans 15 amino acids. The TCR comes from an adult who was a healthcare worker with PCR-confirmed SARS-CoV-2 infection or an uninfected control (not recorded which). The specimen was whole blood. J is TRBJ2-7 and V is TRBV7-7; TRBD2 aligns across 10 bases. CDR3 in amino acids: CASAPGLANSYEQYF. DNA of the CDR3: TGTGCCAGCGCCCCGGGACTAGCGAACTCCTACGAGCAGTACTTC.